Listed below are T cell receptor beta chains from one sample, sequenced in a study of T cell changes during pregnancy in multiple sclerosis. Sequenced by immunoSEQ multiplex PCR; TCRdb stores in-frame clones only, minus some. The sample has more than 35,000 clones, 85% to 95% seen once. The starting material was CD4+ T cells from peripheral blood mononuclear cells, obtained in the third trimester of pregnancy. The receptors stem from a female donor in good health, enrolled as a control in a pregnancy study. Both conserved end residues are part of each CDR3. Each record gives: CDR3 DNA, CDR3 protein, clone size, J gene, V gene, D gene, CDR3 length. D genes are given only for firm matches. A clone size is listed for some rows: how often the clone was seen (once, few, many), or a class if it is expanded.

CDR3 DNA: TGTGCCAGCACCCTACGAGGTCCGAACACCGGGGAGCTGTTTTTT; CDR3 protein: CASTLRGPNTGELFF; clone size: once; J gene: TRBJ2-2; V gene: TRBV27; D gene: -; CDR3 length: 15
CDR3 DNA: TGTGCCACCATACCGGGACAGGGCTATGGCTACACCTTC; CDR3 protein: CATIPGQGYGYTF; clone size: once; J gene: TRBJ1-2; V gene: TRBV15; D gene: TRBD1; CDR3 length: 13
CDR3 DNA: TGTGCCAGCAGCTCCGGTTTATCGGGCTACACCTTC; CDR3 protein: CASSSGLSGYTF; clone size: few; J gene: TRBJ1-2; V gene: TRBV5-6; D gene: -; CDR3 length: 12
CDR3 DNA: TGTGCCAGCAGCTTTTATATTAGCGGGGGGATAGATACGCAGTATTTT; CDR3 protein: CASSFYISGGIDTQYF; clone size: once; J gene: TRBJ2-3; V gene: TRBV5-6; D gene: TRBD2; CDR3 length: 16
CDR3 DNA: TGTGCCATCCGGGCGGGAGGGAGTAATGAAAAACTGTTTTTT; CDR3 protein: CAIRAGGSNEKLFF; clone size: -; J gene: TRBJ1-4; V gene: TRBV10-3; D gene: -; CDR3 length: 14
CDR3 DNA: TGTGCCAGCAGTTTCCGGGACAGCTCCACCGAGCAGTACTTC; CDR3 protein: CASSFRDSSTEQYF; clone size: -; J gene: TRBJ2-7; V gene: TRBV2; D gene: TRBD1; CDR3 length: 14
CDR3 DNA: TGCGCCAGCAGCCCGCAGGGTGCAACTAATGAAAAACTGTTTTTT; CDR3 protein: CASSPQGATNEKLFF; clone size: -; J gene: TRBJ1-4; V gene: TRBV4-1; D gene: -; CDR3 length: 15
CDR3 DNA: TGTGCCATCAGCAGACTAGCGGGGGACCAAGAGACCCAGTACTTC; CDR3 protein: CAISRLAGDQETQYF; clone size: -; J gene: TRBJ2-5; V gene: TRBV10-3; D gene: TRBD2; CDR3 length: 15
CDR3 DNA: TGTGCCAGTAGTATCCGGGCGGGGTCCACCGGGGAGCTGTTTTTT; CDR3 protein: CASSIRAGSTGELFF; clone size: -; J gene: TRBJ2-2; V gene: TRBV19; D gene: -; CDR3 length: 15
CDR3 DNA: TGTGCCAGCAGCCCCCGCCGAGCTGGCTATGGCTACACCTTC; CDR3 protein: CASSPRRAGYGYTF; clone size: -; J gene: TRBJ1-2; V gene: TRBV7-9; D gene: -; CDR3 length: 14
CDR3 DNA: TGTGCCAGCAGTGTGGAGGGAGGGCAGGACAATGAGCAGTTCTTC; CDR3 protein: CASSVEGGQDNEQFF; clone size: -; J gene: TRBJ2-1; V gene: TRBV2; D gene: TRBD2; CDR3 length: 15
CDR3 DNA: TGTGCCAGCAGCTTGTCGCGGGAGGGCAGGCAGTACTTC; CDR3 protein: CASSLSREGRQYF; clone size: -; J gene: TRBJ2-7; V gene: TRBV7-2; D gene: TRBD2; CDR3 length: 13
CDR3 DNA: TGTGCCAGCAGCTTTCTTGCGACAAGGTCGAACACTGAAGCTTTCTTT; CDR3 protein: CASSFLATRSNTEAFF; clone size: -; J gene: TRBJ1-1; V gene: TRBV7-9; D gene: -; CDR3 length: 16
CDR3 DNA: TGTGCCAGTTCGACAGCAGGGTCCACAGATACGCAGTATTTT; CDR3 protein: CASSTAGSTDTQYF; clone size: once; J gene: TRBJ2-3; V gene: TRBV7-3; D gene: -; CDR3 length: 14
CDR3 DNA: TGTGCCAGCAGTTACTCGCCGCGGGTGGACTACAATGAGCAGTTCTTC; CDR3 protein: CASSYSPRVDYNEQFF; clone size: -; J gene: TRBJ2-1; V gene: TRBV6-5; D gene: -; CDR3 length: 16
CDR3 DNA: TGCGCCAGCAGCTCTTTGGGACAGGGCTCTGGAAACACCATATATTTT; CDR3 protein: CASSSLGQGSGNTIYF; clone size: -; J gene: TRBJ1-3; V gene: TRBV5-1; D gene: TRBD1; CDR3 length: 16
CDR3 DNA: TGCAGCGTTAACAGGGGTAACTATGGCTACACCTTC; CDR3 protein: CSVNRGNYGYTF; clone size: -; J gene: TRBJ1-2; V gene: TRBV29-1; D gene: TRBD1; CDR3 length: 12
CDR3 DNA: TGTGCCAGCAGCTCGACAGGGGGCTTGAGGAATGAGCAGTTCTTC; CDR3 protein: CASSSTGGLRNEQFF; clone size: -; J gene: TRBJ2-1; V gene: TRBV7-8; D gene: TRBD1; CDR3 length: 15
CDR3 DNA: TGTGCCAGCAGCCAAAGACAGGGGTGGTACGAGCAGTACTTC; CDR3 protein: CASSQRQGWYEQYF; clone size: -; J gene: TRBJ2-7; V gene: TRBV28; D gene: TRBD1; CDR3 length: 14
CDR3 DNA: TGTGCCAGCAGTACTAGCGAAAGAGATACGCAGTATTTT; CDR3 protein: CASSTSERDTQYF; clone size: once; J gene: TRBJ2-3; V gene: TRBV27; D gene: TRBD2; CDR3 length: 13
CDR3 DNA: TGTGCCAGCAGTTCGGGACAGGGGCCGAGGGCTTTCTTT; CDR3 protein: CASSSGQGPRAFF; clone size: -; J gene: TRBJ1-1; V gene: TRBV6-5; D gene: TRBD1; CDR3 length: 13
CDR3 DNA: TGTGCCTGGAGTGTACGTAGCATGAACACTGAAGCTTTCTTT; CDR3 protein: CAWSVRSMNTEAFF; clone size: -; J gene: TRBJ1-1; V gene: TRBV30; D gene: -; CDR3 length: 14
CDR3 DNA: TGTGCCAGCAGCTCGGGGGGACAAATCTACAATGAGCAGTTCTTC; CDR3 protein: CASSSGGQIYNEQFF; clone size: -; J gene: TRBJ2-1; V gene: TRBV11-3; D gene: -; CDR3 length: 15
CDR3 DNA: TGTGCCAGCAGCTGGGGACAGGTCGGGAATGAGCAGTTCTTC; CDR3 protein: CASSWGQVGNEQFF; clone size: few; J gene: TRBJ2-1; V gene: TRBV5-6; D gene: TRBD1; CDR3 length: 14
CDR3 DNA: TGTGCCAGCAGTTACCAAGACAGGGCCCGCGGCTACACCTTC; CDR3 protein: CASSYQDRARGYTF; clone size: once; J gene: TRBJ1-2; V gene: TRBV28; D gene: TRBD1; CDR3 length: 14
CDR3 DNA: TGTGCCAGCAGCTTAGCGGGAGGCTCTGGGGCCAACGTCCTGACTTTC; CDR3 protein: CASSLAGGSGANVLTF; clone size: once; J gene: TRBJ2-6; V gene: TRBV7-8; D gene: -; CDR3 length: 16
CDR3 DNA: TGCGCCAGCAGCTCAAACGAAGGGGCGTTAGGGGAAAAACTGTTTTTT; CDR3 protein: CASSSNEGALGEKLFF; clone size: -; J gene: TRBJ1-4; V gene: TRBV5-1; D gene: -; CDR3 length: 16
CDR3 DNA: TGTGCCAGCAGCTTTACTACCGGGGAGCTGTTTTTT; CDR3 protein: CASSFTTGELFF; clone size: -; J gene: TRBJ2-2; V gene: TRBV7-2; D gene: -; CDR3 length: 12
CDR3 DNA: TGCGCCAGCAGCTTCGGGTCCAATGCTGAAGCTTTCTTT; CDR3 protein: CASSFGSNAEAFF; clone size: -; J gene: TRBJ1-1; V gene: TRBV5-1; D gene: -; CDR3 length: 13
CDR3 DNA: TGTGCCAGCATCTTCGAGACAGGGAGAACTGAAGCTTTCTTT; CDR3 protein: CASIFETGRTEAFF; clone size: -; J gene: TRBJ1-1; V gene: TRBV6-1; D gene: TRBD1; CDR3 length: 14
CDR3 DNA: TGTGCCAGCAGCACCCACACCGGGACAGCAGATACGCAGTATTTT; CDR3 protein: CASSTHTGTADTQYF; clone size: -; J gene: TRBJ2-3; V gene: TRBV27; D gene: TRBD1; CDR3 length: 15
CDR3 DNA: TGTGCCAGCAGCGCGGGACAGGTAAACTATGGCTACACCTTC; CDR3 protein: CASSAGQVNYGYTF; clone size: -; J gene: TRBJ1-2; V gene: TRBV6-1; D gene: TRBD1; CDR3 length: 14
CDR3 DNA: -; CDR3 protein: CASSFLERGDTQYF; clone size: few; J gene: TRBJ2-3; V gene: TRBV5-6; D gene: -; CDR3 length: 14
CDR3 DNA: TGTGCCACCAACGGACAGGGTGGCAATCAGCCCCAGCATTTT; CDR3 protein: CATNGQGGNQPQHF; clone size: once; J gene: TRBJ1-5; V gene: TRBV6-1; D gene: TRBD1; CDR3 length: 14
CDR3 DNA: TGTGCCAGCTCATCTGAATCGAGGGCCTACGAGCAGTACTTC; CDR3 protein: CASSSESRAYEQYF; clone size: once; J gene: TRBJ2-7; V gene: TRBV18; D gene: -; CDR3 length: 14
CDR3 DNA: TGTGCCAGCAGTTACTCGATCCAGGGGGCTTTCAAACTGTTTTTT; CDR3 protein: CASSYSIQGAFKLFF; clone size: -; J gene: TRBJ1-4; V gene: TRBV6-5; D gene: TRBD1; CDR3 length: 15
CDR3 DNA: TGTGCCAGCAGTGAAGAGAGGGGACTAGCGGGAGGAAACACCGGGGAGCTGTTTTTT; CDR3 protein: CASSEERGLAGGNTGELFF; clone size: -; J gene: TRBJ2-2; V gene: TRBV6-1; D gene: TRBD2; CDR3 length: 19
CDR3 DNA: TGTGCCAGCCGCCCATCGCGGGGAGGAGGTAGCAATCAGCCCCAGCATTTT; CDR3 protein: CASRPSRGGGSNQPQHF; clone size: -; J gene: TRBJ1-5; V gene: TRBV21-1; D gene: -; CDR3 length: 17
CDR3 DNA: TGCAGCGTTGGAGGGAGCACAGATACGCAGTATTTT; CDR3 protein: CSVGGSTDTQYF; clone size: -; J gene: TRBJ2-3; V gene: TRBV29-1; D gene: -; CDR3 length: 12
CDR3 DNA: TGTGCCAGCAGTGACGGGCTAGCGGGGGGCAATGAGCAGTTCTTC; CDR3 protein: CASSDGLAGGNEQFF; clone size: -; J gene: TRBJ2-1; V gene: TRBV2; D gene: TRBD2; CDR3 length: 15
CDR3 DNA: TGTGCCAGCAGCTCCGCCGGGACTAGCGGGAGCTACGAGCAGTACTTC; CDR3 protein: CASSSAGTSGSYEQYF; clone size: -; J gene: TRBJ2-7; V gene: TRBV7-6; D gene: TRBD2; CDR3 length: 16
CDR3 DNA: TGTGCCAGCCAACAGTCAAGCTCCTACAATGAGCAGTTCTTC; CDR3 protein: CASQQSSSYNEQFF; clone size: -; J gene: TRBJ2-1; V gene: TRBV6-6; D gene: -; CDR3 length: 14
CDR3 DNA: TGTGCCAGCAGCCTATGGGGCAGGGGGCAAGATACGCAGTATTTT; CDR3 protein: CASSLWGRGQDTQYF; clone size: few; J gene: TRBJ2-3; V gene: TRBV7-2; D gene: TRBD1; CDR3 length: 15
CDR3 DNA: TGCGCCAGCAGCTCGGGGGTTGCAGAGGCTGGCTACACCTTC; CDR3 protein: CASSSGVAEAGYTF; clone size: -; J gene: TRBJ1-2; V gene: TRBV5-1; D gene: -; CDR3 length: 14
CDR3 DNA: TGCAGCGCTAGGGGTAGCACAGATACGCAGTATTTT; CDR3 protein: CSARGSTDTQYF; clone size: -; J gene: TRBJ2-3; V gene: TRBV29-1; D gene: -; CDR3 length: 12
CDR3 DNA: TGCGCCAGCAGCTTGGAATTGGCCGGGGTTGGCTACACCTTC; CDR3 protein: CASSLELAGVGYTF; clone size: -; J gene: TRBJ1-2; V gene: TRBV5-1; D gene: -; CDR3 length: 14
CDR3 DNA: TGTGCCAGCAGTTTTCGGCCCGGCCCCCAGGGGGAAAAACTGTTTTTT; CDR3 protein: CASSFRPGPQGEKLFF; clone size: -; J gene: TRBJ1-4; V gene: TRBV28; D gene: -; CDR3 length: 16
CDR3 DNA: TGCAGCGTTGGATCAGGGAACCACGAGCAGTACTTC; CDR3 protein: CSVGSGNHEQYF; clone size: -; J gene: TRBJ2-7; V gene: TRBV29-1; D gene: -; CDR3 length: 12
CDR3 DNA: TGTGCCAGCTCACCAAGCGGAGCCCAACCAACCGGGGAGCTGTTTTTT; CDR3 protein: CASSPSGAQPTGELFF; clone size: -; J gene: TRBJ2-2; V gene: TRBV18; D gene: -; CDR3 length: 16
CDR3 DNA: TGTGCCAGCAGCGTAGATGAGGTCGTCTCCGAGCAGTACTTC; CDR3 protein: CASSVDEVVSEQYF; clone size: -; J gene: TRBJ2-7; V gene: TRBV9; D gene: -; CDR3 length: 14